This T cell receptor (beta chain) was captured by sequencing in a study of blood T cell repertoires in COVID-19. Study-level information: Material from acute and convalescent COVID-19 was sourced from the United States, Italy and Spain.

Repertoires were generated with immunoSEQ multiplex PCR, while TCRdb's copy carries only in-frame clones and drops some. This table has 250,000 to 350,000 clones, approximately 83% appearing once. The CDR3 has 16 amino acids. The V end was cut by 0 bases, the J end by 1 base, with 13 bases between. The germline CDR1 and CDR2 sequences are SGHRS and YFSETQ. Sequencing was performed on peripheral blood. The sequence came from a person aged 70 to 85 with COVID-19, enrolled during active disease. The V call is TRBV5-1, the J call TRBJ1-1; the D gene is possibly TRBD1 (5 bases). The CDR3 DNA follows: TGCGCCAGCAGCTTGGAATACCAGGGTGGGAACACTGAAGCTTTCTTT. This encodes CASSLEYQGGNTEAFF.